Sequencing of this T cell receptor (beta chain) was carried out in a study of T cell repertoires in cytomegalovirus infection. The overall study: Recently described HLA-C-restricted plus well-studied HLA-B-restricted CMV epitopes were used. Evidence of both CMV infection and a matching HLA type came from public TCR beta signatures. General study points: Based on cumulative public TCR beta family frequency, carriers of CMV plus the relevant HLA were identified. Within the response measured ex vivo, HLA-C-restricted CMV-specific TCR beta clonotypes were dominant.

As to this clonotype: Antigen: not known.

TCRdb re-called the reads with MiXCR, one entry per CDR3 protein. The table records approximately 990,000 distinct CDR3 sequences, 25% to 40% of them present only once. CDR1 and CDR2 (germline): ENHRY, SYGVKD. CDR3 length: 13 amino acids. V lost 10 bases, J lost 3 bases, and 13 bases lay in between. The origin of this receptor is a human donor in good health (CMV status not recorded). Some clones in this sample may be carry-over from other donors' samples. This chain uses TRBV10-3 with TRBJ2-1, with D possibly matching TRBD1 (6 bases). The sequencing used cultured CD8+ T cells from PBMCs, collected from culture after CMV antigen stimulation. CDR3 residues: CATRDKGYNEQFF. As DNA, the CDR3 is TGTGCCACCCGGGACAAAGGCTACAATGAGCAGTTCTTC.